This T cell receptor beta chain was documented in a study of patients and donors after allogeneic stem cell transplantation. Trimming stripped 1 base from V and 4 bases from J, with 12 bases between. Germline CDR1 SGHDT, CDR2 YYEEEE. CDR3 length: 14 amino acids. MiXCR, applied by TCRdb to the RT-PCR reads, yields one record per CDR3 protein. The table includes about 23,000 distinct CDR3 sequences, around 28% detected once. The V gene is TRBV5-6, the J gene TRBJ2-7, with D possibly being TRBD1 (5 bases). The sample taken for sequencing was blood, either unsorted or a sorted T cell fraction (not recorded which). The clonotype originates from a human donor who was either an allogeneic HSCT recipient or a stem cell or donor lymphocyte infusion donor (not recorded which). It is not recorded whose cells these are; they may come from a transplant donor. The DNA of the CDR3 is TGTGCCAGCAGCTTGCAGGGAATCATTTACGAGCAGTACTTC. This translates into CASSLQGIIYEQYF.